A single sample gave rise to the 20 T cell receptor beta chains below, sequenced in a study of OX40 agonist ivuxolimab in advanced cancers. TCRdb's copy holds only in-frame clones and misses some; the assay was immunoSEQ multiplex PCR. The sample consists of approximately 35,000 clones, around 74% of them appearing once. The sample here was CD4+ or CD8+ T cells sorted from blood, taken in a trial of the OX40 agonist ivuxolimab. These receptors were obtained from an adult with an advanced solid tumor such as melanoma, head and neck, liver or kidney cancer.

J is TRBJ2-3 and V is TRBV27, with 8 positions matching TRBD2. J lost 0 bases, V lost 6 bases, and 5 bases had no gene match. Germline assignment: CDR1 MNHEY and CDR2 SMNVEV (reference sequence). The CDR3 runs 15 residues. The CDR3 here is CASRLQRGSTDTQYF. Written as DNA, the CDR3 is TGTGCCAGCAGGTTACAGCGGGGGAGCACAGATACGCAGTATTTT.

The chain has TRBV29-1 and TRBJ1-1; 8 bases match TRBD1. The junction had 5 bases not matched to a gene; V was cut back by 7 bases and J by 1 base. CDR3 size: 13 residues. Germline V gene lookup returns CDR1 SQVTM and CDR2 ANQGSEA. The CDR3 nucleotides read TGCAGCGCTGGACAGGGCCCGAACACTGAAGCTTTCTTT. Its protein is CSAGQGPNTEAFF.

The CDR3 nucleotides are TGTGCCAGCAGCTCAAGCTCTGGAAACACCATATATTTT. Translation gives CASSSSSGNTIYF. This sequence joins TRBV7-2 and TRBJ1-3; D is ambiguous. With 4 bases removed from V and 0 bases from J, the gap between germline ends came to 4 bases. Germline CDR1 is SGHTA and CDR2 is FQGNSA. The CDR3 covers 13 residues.

The genes are TRBV2 and TRBJ1-4, with 7 bases fitting TRBD1. Germline trimming cut 1 base from V and 8 bases from J; bases unmatched to any gene: 4. The V gene's germline CDR1 is SNHLY and CDR2 FYNNEI. The CDR3 runs 14 residues. CDR3 sequence (DNA): TGTGCCAGCAGTGAAGACAGGGGACGCGAAAAACTGTTTTTT. Encoded protein: CASSEDRGREKLFF. Based on the CDR3 plus reference TRBV2 and TRBJ1-4, the full variable domain is EPEVTQTPSHQVTQMGQEVILRCVPISNHLYFYWYRQILGQKVEFLVSFYNNEISEKSEIFDDQFSVERPDGSNFTLKIRSTKLEDSAMYFCASSEDRGREKLFFGSGTQLSVL.

The chain carries TRBV7-8 and TRBJ2-3; 10 positions agree with TRBD2. After removal of 3 bases from V and 6 bases from J, the junction contained 12 bases not matched to a gene. CDR3 length equals 17 residues. Germline values: CDR1 SGHVS, CDR2 FQNEAQ. CDR3 sequence: CASSLVGVSGGGDTQYF. The DNA of the CDR3 is TGTGCCAGCAGCTTGGTCGGAGTGAGCGGGGGGGGTGATACGCAGTATTTT.

The V and J genes are TRBV23-1 and TRBJ2-7, with D maybe TRBD1 (5 bases). Being an ORF, TRBV23-1 has a function that is uncertain. Trimming took 2 bases from V and 4 from J, leaving 18 bases between them. This CDR3 has 16 residues. For the CDR3, the DNA is TGCGCCAGCAGTCAAGAGTTCCGGCAGGGAAGGTACGAGCAGTACTTC. It codes for CASSQEFRQGRYEQYF.

V gene TRBV2 combines with J gene TRBJ2-1; 10 bases align to TRBD2. The CDR3 consists of 15 residues. The trim removed 9 bases at V and 8 bases at J, leaving 13 bases unmatched. Germline-derived CDR1 and CDR2 are SNHLY and FYNNEI. The CDR3 region is CARLRPGLAIDEQFF. CDR3 in DNA: TGTGCCAGACTGCGCCCGGGACTAGCGATCGATGAGCAGTTCTTC.

This chain joins TRBV25-1 and TRBJ1-2, with D hard to call. Trimming took off 1 base at V and 7 bases at J, with 16 bases between the two ends. This CDR3 has 15 residues. Per germline, CDR1 MGHDK and CDR2 SYGVNS. The CDR3 loop is CASSESAGRLGGYTF. The CDR3 nucleotides read TGTGCCAGCAGTGAATCGGCTGGCAGGTTGGGTGGCTACACCTTC.

V is TRBV12-5 and J is TRBJ2-5; D gene unclear. The V gene's germline CDR1 is LGHNT and CDR2 FRNRAP. The CDR3 consists of 12 residues. V was clipped by 2 bases and J by 4 bases, with 5 bases between them. The chain's CDR3 is CASGLPPETQYF. In DNA form, the CDR3 reads TGTGCTAGTGGTTTGCCCCCAGAGACCCAGTACTTC.

The chain has TRBV29-1 and TRBJ2-3, with 8 nucleotides matching TRBD2. From germline, CDR1 is SQVTM and CDR2 ANQGSEA. V trimming: 4 bases; J trimming: 3 bases; junction bases outside the gene matches: 15. CDR3 length: 17 amino acids. The CDR3 loop reads CSVVPTSGRGDTDTQYF. Written as DNA, the CDR3 is TGCAGCGTTGTCCCGACTTCTGGGCGGGGGGATACAGATACGCAGTATTTT.

This chain uses TRBV30 with TRBJ1-2; 7 nucleotides agree with TRBD1. Germline CDR1 is GTSNPN and CDR2 is SVGIG (reference sequence). With V trimmed by 2 bases and J by 5 bases, 8 bases remained unmatched. CDR3 length: 14 residues. CDR3 sequence: CAWSRPGQLYGYTF. The DNA for the CDR3 is TGTGCCTGGAGTCGGCCGGGACAGCTGTATGGCTACACCTTC.

The chain has TRBV5-1 and TRBJ2-5, with 8 bases lining up with TRBD1. Looked up from germline, CDR1 is SGHRS and CDR2 is YFSETQ. The CDR3 runs 15 residues. J lost 2 bases, V lost 5 bases, and 8 bases had no gene match. This CDR3 is CASRVGTGGQETQYF. As DNA, the CDR3 is TGCGCCAGCAGGGTAGGGACAGGTGGTCAAGAGACCCAGTACTTC.

The gene calls are TRBV30 and TRBJ2-7, with D possibly matching TRBD1 (5 bases). The V end was cut by 7 bases, the J end by 2 bases, with 12 bases between. Germline CDR1 GTSNPN, CDR2 SVGIG (reference sequence). The length of the CDR3 is 12 residues. Here the CDR3 DNA reads TGTGCCTCCAAAGGGGATACCTACGAGCAGTACTTC. This translates into CASKGDTYEQYF.

The chain is built from TRBV5-6 and TRBJ2-7; D gene ambiguous. CDR3 length: 15 amino acids. The V end was cut by 0 bases, the J end by 0 bases, with 10 bases between. Germline V gene data show CDR1 as SGHDT and CDR2 as YYEEEE. DNA of the CDR3: TGTGCCAGCAGCTTGGCCCGGGCGGTCTCCTACGAGCAGTACGTC. It is translated as CASSLARAVSYEQYV.

This chain joins TRBV28 and TRBJ1-3; D uncertain. The V gene's germline CDR1 is MDHEN and CDR2 SYDVKM. V lost 7 bases and J lost 4, with 5 bases in between. The CDR3 totals 11 residues. CDR3 bases: TGTGCCAGCATCGGGGGAAACACCATATATTTT. Its protein product is CASIGGNTIYF.

This clone is labeled as medium-sized. The gene calls are TRBV2 and TRBJ1-1; D is undetermined. Germline loops: CDR1 SNHLY, CDR2 FYNNEI. Between the trimmed V and J ends, which lost 4 bases and 4 bases, there was a span of 4 bases. This CDR3 region has 11 residues. The CDR3 sequence is CASSALTEAFF. The CDR3, as DNA: TGTGCCAGCAGTGCACTCACTGAAGCTTTCTTT.

The chain links TRBV29-1 to TRBJ1-1; 9 bases are a match to TRBD1. Germline values: CDR1 SQVTM, CDR2 ANQGSEA. This CDR3 region has 13 residues. V shed 7 bases and J 2 bases; nucleotides not matched to a gene: 5. CDR3 in amino acids: CSGGQGTNTEAFF. The CDR3 DNA reads TGCAGCGGCGGACAGGGGACCAACACTGAAGCTTTCTTT.

The CDR3 region is CASSSFTEQYF. CDR3 bases: TGTGCCAGCAGTTCCTTCACCGAGCAGTACTTC. J is TRBJ2-7 and V is TRBV27, with D hard to call. Germline CDR1 is MNHEY and CDR2 is SMNVEV (reference sequence). The CDR3 totals 11 residues. V was clipped by 4 bases and J by 6 bases, with 7 bases between them.

This rearrangement joins TRBV19 to TRBJ1-1; D not resolved. Germline CDR1 LNHDA, CDR2 SQIVND (reference sequence). Trimming removed 6 bases at V and 4 bases at J, with 9 bases between. CDR3 length equals 12 residues. Written as DNA, the CDR3 is TGTGCCAGTAGACCCGCGGGCACTGAAGCTTTCTTT. Translation: CASRPAGTEAFF.

The CDR3: CASSGDRTAGNTIYF. The CDR3 DNA reads TGCGCCAGCAGTGGGGACAGAACAGCTGGAAACACCATATATTTT. The chain is built from TRBV10-1 and TRBJ1-3; 7 positions match TRBD1. The CDR3 covers 15 residues. Germline V lookup: CDR1 WNHNN, CDR2 SYGVQD (reference sequence). The junction had 5 bases not matched to a gene; V was cut back by 4 bases and J by 2 bases.